This TCR beta chain was sequenced for a study of blood T cell repertoires in COVID-19. Assay used: immunoSEQ multiplex PCR; TCRdb lists only in-frame clones, some missing. The data contain about 120,000 clones, 85% to 90% of them singletons. The J segment lost 1 base and the V segment lost 4 bases, leaving 7 bases of the junction unmatched. From germline, CDR1 is SEHNR and CDR2 FQNEAQ (reference sequence). CDR3 length: 15 residues. The sequencing input was peripheral blood. This receptor was identified in a man in his sixties with acute or convalescent COVID-19. This chain uses TRBV7-9 with TRBJ2-7, with TRBD2 matching over 7 bases. The CDR3 reads CASSSSGTHSYEQYF. The CDR3 nucleotides are TGTGCCAGCAGCTCAAGCGGGACTCATTCCTACGAGCAGTACTTC.